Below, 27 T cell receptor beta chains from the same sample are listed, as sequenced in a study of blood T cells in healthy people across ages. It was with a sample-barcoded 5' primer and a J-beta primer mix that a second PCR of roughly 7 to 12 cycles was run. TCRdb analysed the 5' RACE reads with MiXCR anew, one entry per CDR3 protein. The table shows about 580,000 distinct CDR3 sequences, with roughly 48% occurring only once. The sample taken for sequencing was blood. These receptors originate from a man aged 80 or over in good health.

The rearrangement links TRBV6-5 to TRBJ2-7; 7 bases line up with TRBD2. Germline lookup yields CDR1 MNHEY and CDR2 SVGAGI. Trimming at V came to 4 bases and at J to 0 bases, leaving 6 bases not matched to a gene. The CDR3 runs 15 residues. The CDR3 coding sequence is TGTGCCAGCAGTTCTCTGACTAGCAACTCCTACGAGCAGTACTTC. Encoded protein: CASSSLTSNSYEQYF.

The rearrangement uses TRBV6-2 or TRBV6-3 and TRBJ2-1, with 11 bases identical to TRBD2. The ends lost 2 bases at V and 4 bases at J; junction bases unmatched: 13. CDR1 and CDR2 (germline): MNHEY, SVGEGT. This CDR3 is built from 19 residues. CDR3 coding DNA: TGTGCCAGCAGTTACGTCAGGGGTAGCGGGAGGGCCGCGTACAATGAGCAGTTCTTC. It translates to CASSYVRGSGRAAYNEQFF.

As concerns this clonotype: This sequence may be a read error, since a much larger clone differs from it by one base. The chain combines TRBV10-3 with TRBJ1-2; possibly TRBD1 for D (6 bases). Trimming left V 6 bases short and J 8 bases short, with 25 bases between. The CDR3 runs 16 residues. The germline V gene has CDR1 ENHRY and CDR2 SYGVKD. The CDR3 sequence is CAIRQQGSPYSEGYTF. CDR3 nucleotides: TGTGCCATCAGACAACAGGGCAGCCCCTATTCGGAAGGCTACACCTTC.

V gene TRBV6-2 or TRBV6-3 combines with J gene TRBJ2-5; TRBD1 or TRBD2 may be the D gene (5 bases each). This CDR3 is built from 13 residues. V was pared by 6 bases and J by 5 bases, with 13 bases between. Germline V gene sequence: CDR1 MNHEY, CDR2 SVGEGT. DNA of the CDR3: TGTGCCAGCAGGGACCTGGGGGAGGAGACCCAGTACTTC. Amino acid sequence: CASRDLGEETQYF.

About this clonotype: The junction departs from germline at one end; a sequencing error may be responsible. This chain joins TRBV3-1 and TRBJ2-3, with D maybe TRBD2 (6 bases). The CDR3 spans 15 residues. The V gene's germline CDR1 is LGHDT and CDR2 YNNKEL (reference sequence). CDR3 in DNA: TGTGCCAGCAGCCAAGAGGTTAGCGGCACGGATACGCAGTATTTT. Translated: CASSQEVSGTDTQYF.

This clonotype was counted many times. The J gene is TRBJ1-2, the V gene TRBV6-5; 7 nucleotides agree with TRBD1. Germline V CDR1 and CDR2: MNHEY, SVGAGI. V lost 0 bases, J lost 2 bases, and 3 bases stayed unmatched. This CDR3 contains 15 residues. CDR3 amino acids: CASSYSGDSNYGYTF. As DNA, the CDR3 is TGTGCCAGCAGTTACTCAGGGGACAGCAACTATGGCTACACCTTC.

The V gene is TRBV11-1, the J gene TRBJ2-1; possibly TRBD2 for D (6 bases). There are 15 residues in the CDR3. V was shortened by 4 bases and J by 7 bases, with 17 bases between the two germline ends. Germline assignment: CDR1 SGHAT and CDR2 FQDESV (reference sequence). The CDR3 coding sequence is TGTGCCAGCAGCTCGGGACTGATGATCAGGAATGAGCAGTTCTTC. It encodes CASSSGLMIRNEQFF.

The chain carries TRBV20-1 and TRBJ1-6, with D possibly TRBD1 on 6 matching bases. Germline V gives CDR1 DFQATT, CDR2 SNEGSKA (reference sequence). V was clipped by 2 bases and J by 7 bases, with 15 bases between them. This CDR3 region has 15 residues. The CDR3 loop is CSARMGAVRNSPLHF. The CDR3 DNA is TGCAGTGCTAGAATGGGGGCGGTGAGGAATTCACCCCTCCACTTT.

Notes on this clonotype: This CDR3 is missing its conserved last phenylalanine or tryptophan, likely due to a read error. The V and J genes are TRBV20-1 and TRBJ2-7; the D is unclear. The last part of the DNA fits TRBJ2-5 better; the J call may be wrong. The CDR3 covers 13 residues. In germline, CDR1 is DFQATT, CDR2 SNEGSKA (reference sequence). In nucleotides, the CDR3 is TGCAGTGCTAGAGTGGGCACGGAAGAGACCCAGTACTAC. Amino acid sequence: CSARVGTEETQYY.

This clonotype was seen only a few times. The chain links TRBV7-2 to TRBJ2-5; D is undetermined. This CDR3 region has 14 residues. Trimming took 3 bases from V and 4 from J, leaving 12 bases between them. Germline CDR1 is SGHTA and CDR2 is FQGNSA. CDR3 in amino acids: CASSFSGGGETQYF. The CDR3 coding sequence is TGTGCCAGCAGCTTTTCTGGCGGTGGAGAGACCCAGTACTTC.

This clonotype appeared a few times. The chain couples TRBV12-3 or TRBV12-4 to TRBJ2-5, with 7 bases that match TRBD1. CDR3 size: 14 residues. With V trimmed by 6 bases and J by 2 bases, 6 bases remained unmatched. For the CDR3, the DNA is TGTGCCAGCAGCTTCACAGGGGCGCAAGAGACCCAGTACTTC. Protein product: CASSFTGAQETQYF.

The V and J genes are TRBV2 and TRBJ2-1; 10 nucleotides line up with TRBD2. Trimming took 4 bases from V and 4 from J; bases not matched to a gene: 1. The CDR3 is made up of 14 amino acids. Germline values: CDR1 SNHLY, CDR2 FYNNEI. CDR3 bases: TGTGCCAGCAGTGCTAGCGGGAGTTACAATGAGCAGTTCTTC. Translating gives CASSASGSYNEQFF.

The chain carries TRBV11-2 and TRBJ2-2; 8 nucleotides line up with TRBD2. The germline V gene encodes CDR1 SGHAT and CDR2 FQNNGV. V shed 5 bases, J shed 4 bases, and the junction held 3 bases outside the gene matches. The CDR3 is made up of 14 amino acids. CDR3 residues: CASSQTSATGELFF. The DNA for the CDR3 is TGTGCCAGCAGCCAGACTAGCGCCACCGGGGAGCTGTTTTTT.

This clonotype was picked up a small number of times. CDR3 sequence: CSGERGGVEDTQYF. The CDR3 DNA reads TGCAGCGGCGAGAGGGGGGGGGTGGAAGATACGCAGTATTTT. The genes are TRBV29-1 and TRBJ2-3; tentative D call: TRBD2 (7 bases). There are 14 residues in the CDR3. Deletions cut 7 bases from V and 5 bases from J, with 19 bases between. Per germline, CDR1 SQVTM and CDR2 ANQGSEA.

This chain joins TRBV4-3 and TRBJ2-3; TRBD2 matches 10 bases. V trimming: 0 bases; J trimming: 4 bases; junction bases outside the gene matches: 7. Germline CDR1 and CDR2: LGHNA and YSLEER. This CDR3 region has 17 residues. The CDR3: CASSQEASGSMADTQYF. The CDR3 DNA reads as TGCGCCAGCAGCCAAGAGGCTAGCGGGAGCATGGCAGATACGCAGTATTTT.

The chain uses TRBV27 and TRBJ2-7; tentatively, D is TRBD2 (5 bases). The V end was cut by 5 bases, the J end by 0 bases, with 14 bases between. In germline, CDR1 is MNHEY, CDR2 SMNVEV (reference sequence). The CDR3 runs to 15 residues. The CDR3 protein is CASSASGGVSYEQYF. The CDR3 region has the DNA TGTGCCAGCAGTGCCAGCGGCGGAGTCTCCTACGAGCAGTACTTC.

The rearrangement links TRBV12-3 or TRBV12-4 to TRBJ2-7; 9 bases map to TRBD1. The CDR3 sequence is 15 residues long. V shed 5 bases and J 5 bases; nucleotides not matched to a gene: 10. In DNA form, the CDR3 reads TGTGCCAGCAGTCCCATGGACAGGGGTGCCGACGAGCAGTACTTC. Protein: CASSPMDRGADEQYF.

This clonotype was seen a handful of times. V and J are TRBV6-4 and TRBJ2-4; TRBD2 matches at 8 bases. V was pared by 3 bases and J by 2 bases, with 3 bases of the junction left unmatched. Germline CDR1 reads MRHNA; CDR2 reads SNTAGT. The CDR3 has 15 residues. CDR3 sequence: CASSETGGTKNIQYF. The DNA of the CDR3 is TGTGCCAGCAGTGAGACGGGGGGGACCAAAAACATTCAGTACTTC.

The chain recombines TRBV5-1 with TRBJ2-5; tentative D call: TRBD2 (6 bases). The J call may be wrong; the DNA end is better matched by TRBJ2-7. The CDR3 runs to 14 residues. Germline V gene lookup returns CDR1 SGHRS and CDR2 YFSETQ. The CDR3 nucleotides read TGCGCCAGCAGCTTCGGGACTGCGGGCTACGAGCAGTACTTC. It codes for CASSFGTAGYEQYF.

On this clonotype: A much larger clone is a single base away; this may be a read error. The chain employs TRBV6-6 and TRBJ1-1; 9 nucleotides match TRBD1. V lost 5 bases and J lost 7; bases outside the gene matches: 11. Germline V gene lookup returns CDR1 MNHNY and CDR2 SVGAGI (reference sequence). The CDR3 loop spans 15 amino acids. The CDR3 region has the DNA TGTGCCAGCAGTCCGTCCCGGGACAGGGTCATTGAAGCTTTCTTT. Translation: CASSPSRDRVIEAFF.

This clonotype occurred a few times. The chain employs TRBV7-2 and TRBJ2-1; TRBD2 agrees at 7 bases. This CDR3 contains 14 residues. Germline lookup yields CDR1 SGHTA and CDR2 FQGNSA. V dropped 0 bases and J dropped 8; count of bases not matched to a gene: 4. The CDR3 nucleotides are TGTGCCAGCAGCTTAGCGCGGGAGAGGCATGAGCAGTTCTTC. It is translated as CASSLARERHEQFF.

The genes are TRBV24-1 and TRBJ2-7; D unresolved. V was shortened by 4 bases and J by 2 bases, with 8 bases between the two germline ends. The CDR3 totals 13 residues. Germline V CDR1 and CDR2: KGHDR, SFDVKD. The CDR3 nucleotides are TGTGCCACCAGTGACGGACCTACCTACGAGCAGTACTTC. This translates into CATSDGPTYEQYF.

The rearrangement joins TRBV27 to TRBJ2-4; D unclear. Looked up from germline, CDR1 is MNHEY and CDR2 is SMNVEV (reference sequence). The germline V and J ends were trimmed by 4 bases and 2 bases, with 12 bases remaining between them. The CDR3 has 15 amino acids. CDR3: CASSSWVVTKNIQYF. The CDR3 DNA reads TGTGCCAGCAGTTCCTGGGTGGTAACCAAAAACATTCAGTACTTC.

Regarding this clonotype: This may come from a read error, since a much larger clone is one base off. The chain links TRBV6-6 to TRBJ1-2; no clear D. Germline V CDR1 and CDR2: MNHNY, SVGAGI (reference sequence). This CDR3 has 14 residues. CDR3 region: CASRYSGANYGYTF. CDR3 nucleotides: TGTGCCAGCAGGTACTCAGGCGCGAACTATGGCTACACCTTC.

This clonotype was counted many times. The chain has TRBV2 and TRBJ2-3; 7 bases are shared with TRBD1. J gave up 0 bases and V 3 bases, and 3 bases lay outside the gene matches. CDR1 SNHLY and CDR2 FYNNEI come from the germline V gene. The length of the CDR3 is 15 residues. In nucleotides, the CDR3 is TGTGCCAGCAGTGAGCTACAGGGGAGCACAGATACGCAGTATTTT. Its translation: CASSELQGSTDTQYF.

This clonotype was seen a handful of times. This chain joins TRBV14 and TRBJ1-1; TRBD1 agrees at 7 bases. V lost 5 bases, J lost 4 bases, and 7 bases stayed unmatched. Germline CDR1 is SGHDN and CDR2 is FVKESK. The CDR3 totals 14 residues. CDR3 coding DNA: TGTGCCAGCAGCTCGGGACAGAGGACCACTGAAGCTTTCTTT. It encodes CASSSGQRTTEAFF.

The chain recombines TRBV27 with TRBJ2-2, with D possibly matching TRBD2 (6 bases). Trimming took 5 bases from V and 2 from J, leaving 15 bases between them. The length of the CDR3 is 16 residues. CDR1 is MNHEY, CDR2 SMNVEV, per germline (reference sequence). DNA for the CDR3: TGTGCCAGCAGTCTAGGGAGGACACCTAACACCGGGGAGCTGTTTTTT. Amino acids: CASSLGRTPNTGELFF.